The next 9 T cell receptor beta chains were all read from a single sample in a study of blood T cell repertoires in COVID-19. Sequencing used immunoSEQ multiplex PCR; TCRdb keeps in-frame clones, though not all of them. The sample lists about 350,000 clones; about nine tenths were seen once. Material: peripheral blood. These receptors all come from a woman aged 60-75 years with COVID-19, enrolled during active disease.

V is TRBV5-6 and J is TRBJ1-2; TRBD1 aligns across 10 bases. Germline trimming cut 4 bases from V and 4 bases from J; bases unmatched to any gene: 7. The CDR3 covers 15 residues. Germline loops: CDR1 SGHDT, CDR2 YYEEEE. In DNA form, the CDR3 reads TGTGCCAGCAGCAAGACAGGGGGCGCAGCCTATGGCTACACCTTC. Protein product: CASSKTGGAAYGYTF.

The chain couples TRBV6-1 to TRBJ2-7; D call uncertain. Trimming stripped 3 bases from V and 3 bases from J, with 6 bases between. Germline CDR1 and CDR2: MNHNS and SASEGT. CDR3 length equals 12 residues. The CDR3 DNA is TGTGCCAGCAGTGAGACACACTACGAGCAGTACTTC. This encodes CASSETHYEQYF.

The rearrangement links TRBV5-1 to TRBJ1-1; possible D gene TRBD1, 5 bases. Germline CDR1 and CDR2: SGHRS and YFSETQ. Trimming shortened V by 2 bases and J by 0 bases, and 14 bases separated the two germline ends. The CDR3 runs 16 residues. The CDR3 sequence is CASSFSTATMNTEAFF. The CDR3 bases are TGCGCCAGCAGCTTCTCGACAGCTACTATGAACACTGAAGCTTTCTTT.

The J gene is TRBJ1-6, the V gene TRBV6-5; maybe TRBD1 (5 bases). The V end was cut by 8 bases, the J end by 6 bases, with 11 bases between. The length of the CDR3 is 13 residues. Per the germline V gene, CDR1 is MNHEY and CDR2 is SVGAGI. DNA of the CDR3: TGTGCCAGCTGGCAAGACAGTAATTCACCCCTCCACTTT. Translation gives CASWQDSNSPLHF.

As concerns this clone: Germline is not matched at one junction end, which may reflect a read error. V is TRBV11-2 and J is TRBJ2-1; 8 nucleotides match TRBD2. The CDR3 contains 18 residues. The germline CDR1 and CDR2 sequences are SGHAT and FQNNGV. The CDR3 DNA reads as TGTGCCAGCAGTTTAGGGGGGTCCTCTGAGCGGGGGTATCATGAGCAGTTCTTC. It translates to CASSLGGSSERGYHEQFF.

This clone occurred a few times. The CDR3 protein is CASSVSTGTSGGVPPDTQYF. The CDR3 DNA follows: TGTGCCAGCAGCGTATCAACCGGGACTAGCGGGGGAGTTCCCCCAGATACGCAGTATTTT. The chain carries TRBV28 and TRBJ2-3; 14 bases match TRBD2. The CDR3 loop spans 20 amino acids. CDR1 and CDR2 from the germline V gene are MDHEN and SYDVKM. The V segment lost 6 bases and the J segment 4 bases; nucleotides outside the gene matches: 18.

The V call is TRBV18, the J call TRBJ1-5; 9 nucleotides line up with TRBD1. The CDR3 is 14 residues long. The germline V gene has CDR1 KGHSH and CDR2 LQKENI. Trimming removed 4 bases from V and 7 bases from J; junction bases left unmatched: 5. For the CDR3, the DNA is TGTGCCAGCTCACAGACAGGGGGTCGGCAGCCCCAGCATTTT. Protein sequence: CASSQTGGRQPQHF.

The chain couples TRBV18 to TRBJ1-1, with D possibly TRBD1 on 6 matching bases. With 2 bases removed from V and 0 bases from J, the gap between germline ends came to 10 bases. Germline CDR1 and CDR2: KGHSH and LQKENI. This CDR3 region has 15 residues. The CDR3 is CASSPFTGMNTEAFF. CDR3 DNA sequence: TGTGCCAGCTCACCATTCACAGGGATGAACACTGAAGCTTTCTTT. Complete variable domain (other parts from reference TRBV18 and TRBJ1-1): NAGVMQNPRHLVRRRGQEARLRCSPMKGHSHVYWYRQLPEEGLKFMVYLQKENIIDESGMPKERFSAEFPKEGPSILRIQQVVRGDSAAYFCASSPFTGMNTEAFFGQGTRLTVV.

The rearrangement links TRBV12-3 or TRBV12-4 to TRBJ1-1, with TRBD1 matching over 9 bases. V gave up 7 bases and J gave up 4 bases; unmatched junction bases: 4. This CDR3 region has 13 residues. This CDR3 reads CASKKTGGTEAFF. The CDR3 DNA follows: TGTGCCAGCAAAAAGACAGGGGGCACTGAAGCTTTCTTT.